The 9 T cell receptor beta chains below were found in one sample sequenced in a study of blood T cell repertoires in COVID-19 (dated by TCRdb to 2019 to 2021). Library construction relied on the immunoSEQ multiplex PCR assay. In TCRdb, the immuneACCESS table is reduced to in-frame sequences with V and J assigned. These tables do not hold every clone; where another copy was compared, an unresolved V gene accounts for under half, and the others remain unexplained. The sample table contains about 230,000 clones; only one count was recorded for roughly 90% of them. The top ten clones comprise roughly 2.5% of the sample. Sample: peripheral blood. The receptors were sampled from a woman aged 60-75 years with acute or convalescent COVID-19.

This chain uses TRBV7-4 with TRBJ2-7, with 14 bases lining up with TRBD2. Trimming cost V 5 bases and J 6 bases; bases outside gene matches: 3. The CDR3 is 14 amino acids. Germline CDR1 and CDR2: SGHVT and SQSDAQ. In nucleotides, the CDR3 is TGTGCCAGCAGCCCCGGACTAGCGGGAGGCGAGCAGTACTTC. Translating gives CASSPGLAGGEQYF.

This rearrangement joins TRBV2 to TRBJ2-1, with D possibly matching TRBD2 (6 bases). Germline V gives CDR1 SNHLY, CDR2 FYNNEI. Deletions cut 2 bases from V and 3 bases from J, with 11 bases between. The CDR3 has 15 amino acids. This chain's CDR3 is CASSERASVYNEQFF. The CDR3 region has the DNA TGTGCCAGCAGTGAACGGGCTAGCGTCTACAATGAGCAGTTCTTC.

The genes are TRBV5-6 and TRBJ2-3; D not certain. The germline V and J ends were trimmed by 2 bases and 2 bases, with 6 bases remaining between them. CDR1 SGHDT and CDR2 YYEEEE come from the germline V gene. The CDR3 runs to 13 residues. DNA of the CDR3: TGTGCCAGCAGCTTCTCTTCCACAGATACGCAGTATTTT. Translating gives CASSFSSTDTQYF.

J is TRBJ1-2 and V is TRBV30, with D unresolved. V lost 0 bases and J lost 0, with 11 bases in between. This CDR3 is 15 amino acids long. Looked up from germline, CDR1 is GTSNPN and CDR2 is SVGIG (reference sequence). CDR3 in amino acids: CAWSVPGLANYGYTF. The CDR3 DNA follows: TGTGCCTGGAGTGTACCAGGCCTTGCTAACTATGGCTACACCTTC.

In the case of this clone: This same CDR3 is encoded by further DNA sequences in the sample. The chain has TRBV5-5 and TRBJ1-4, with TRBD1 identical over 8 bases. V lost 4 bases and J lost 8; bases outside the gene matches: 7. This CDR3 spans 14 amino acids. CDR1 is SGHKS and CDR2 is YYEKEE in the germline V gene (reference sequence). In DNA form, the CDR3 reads TGTGCCAGCAGCCTCGGGACAGGCGGCGAAAAACTGTTTTTT. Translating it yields CASSLGTGGEKLFF.

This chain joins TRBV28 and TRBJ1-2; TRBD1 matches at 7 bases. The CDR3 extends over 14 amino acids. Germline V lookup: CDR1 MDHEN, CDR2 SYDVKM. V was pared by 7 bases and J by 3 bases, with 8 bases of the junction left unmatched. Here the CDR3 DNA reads TGTGCCAGCACACTAGGGGGCCCATACTATGGCTACACCTTC. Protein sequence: CASTLGGPYYGYTF.

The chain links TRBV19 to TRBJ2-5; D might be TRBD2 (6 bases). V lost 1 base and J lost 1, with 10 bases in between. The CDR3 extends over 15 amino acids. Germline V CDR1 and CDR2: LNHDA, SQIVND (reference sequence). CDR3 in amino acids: CASSIVLAPQETQYF. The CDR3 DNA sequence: TGTGCCAGTAGTATAGTCCTAGCGCCCCAAGAGACCCAGTACTTC.

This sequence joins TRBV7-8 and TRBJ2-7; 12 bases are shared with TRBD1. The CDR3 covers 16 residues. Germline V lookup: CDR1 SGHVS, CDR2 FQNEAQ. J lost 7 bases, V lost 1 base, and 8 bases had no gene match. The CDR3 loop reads CASSLEGPGQGAEQYF. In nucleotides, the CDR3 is TGTGCCAGCAGCTTAGAGGGGCCGGGACAGGGGGCTGAGCAGTACTTC. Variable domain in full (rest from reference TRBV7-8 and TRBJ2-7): GAGVSQSPRYKVAKRGQDVALRCDPISGHVSLFWYQQALGQGPEFLTYFQNEAQLDKSGLPSDRFFAERPEGSVSTLKIQRTQQEDSAVYLCASSLEGPGQGAEQYFGPGTRLTVT.

The CDR3 DNA reads TGTGCCAGCAGCGCGTGGTTACAGGGACAACACTATGGCTACACCTTC. It encodes CASSAWLQGQHYGYTF. The chain uses TRBV9 and TRBJ1-2, with a possible D match to TRBD1 (6 bases). Trimming stripped 3 bases from V and 3 bases from J, with 18 bases between. Germline V gene lookup returns CDR1 SGDLS and CDR2 YYNGEE. The CDR3 is 16 residues long.